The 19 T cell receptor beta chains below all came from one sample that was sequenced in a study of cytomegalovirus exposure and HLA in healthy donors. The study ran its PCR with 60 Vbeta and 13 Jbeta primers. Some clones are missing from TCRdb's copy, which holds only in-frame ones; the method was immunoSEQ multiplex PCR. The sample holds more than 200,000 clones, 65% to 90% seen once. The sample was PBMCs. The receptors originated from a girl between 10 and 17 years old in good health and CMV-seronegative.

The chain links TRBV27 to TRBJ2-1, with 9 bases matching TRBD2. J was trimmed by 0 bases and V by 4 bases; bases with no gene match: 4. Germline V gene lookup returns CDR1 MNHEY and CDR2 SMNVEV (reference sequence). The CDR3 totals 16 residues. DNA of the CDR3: TGTGCCAGCAGTTCTATTAGCGGGAGCTCCTACAATGAGCAGTTCTTC. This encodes CASSSISGSSYNEQFF.

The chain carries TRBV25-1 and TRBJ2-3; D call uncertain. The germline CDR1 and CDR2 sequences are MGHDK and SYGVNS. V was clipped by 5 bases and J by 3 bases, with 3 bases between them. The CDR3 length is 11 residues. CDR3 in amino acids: CASSSTDTQYF. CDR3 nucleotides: TGTGCCAGCAGTTCTACAGATACGCAGTATTTT.

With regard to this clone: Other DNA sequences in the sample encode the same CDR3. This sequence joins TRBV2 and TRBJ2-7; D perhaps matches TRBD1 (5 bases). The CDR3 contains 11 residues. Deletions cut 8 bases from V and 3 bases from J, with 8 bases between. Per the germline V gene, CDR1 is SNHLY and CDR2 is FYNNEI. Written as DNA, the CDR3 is TGTGCCAGCGGAGACAGCTACGAGCAGTACTTC. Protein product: CASGDSYEQYF.

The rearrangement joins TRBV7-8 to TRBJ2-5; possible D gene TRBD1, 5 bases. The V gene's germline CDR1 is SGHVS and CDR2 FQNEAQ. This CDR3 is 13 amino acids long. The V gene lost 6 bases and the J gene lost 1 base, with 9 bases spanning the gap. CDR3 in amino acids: CASRYRTQETQYF. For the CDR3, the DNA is TGTGCCAGCAGGTACAGGACCCAAGAGACCCAGTACTTC. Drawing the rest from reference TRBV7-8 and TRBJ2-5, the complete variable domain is GAGVSQSPRYKVAKRGQDVALRCDPISGHVSLFWYQQALGQGPEFLTYFQNEAQLDKSGLPSDRFFAERPEGSVSTLKIQRTQQEDSAVYLCASRYRTQETQYFGPGTRLLVL.

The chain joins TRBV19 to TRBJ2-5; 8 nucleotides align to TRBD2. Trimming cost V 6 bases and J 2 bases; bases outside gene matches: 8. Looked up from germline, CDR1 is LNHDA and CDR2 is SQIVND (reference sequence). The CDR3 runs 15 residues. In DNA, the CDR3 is TGTGCCAGTAGGGTTACGGGGGGGAGACAAGAGACCCAGTACTTC. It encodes CASRVTGGRQETQYF.

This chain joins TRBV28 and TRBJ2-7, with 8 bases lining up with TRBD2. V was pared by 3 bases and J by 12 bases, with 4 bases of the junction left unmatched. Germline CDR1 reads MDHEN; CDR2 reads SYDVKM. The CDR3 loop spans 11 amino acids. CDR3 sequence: CASSFGGGRYF. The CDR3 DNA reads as TGTGCCAGCAGTTTCGGGGGGGGCCGGTACTTC.

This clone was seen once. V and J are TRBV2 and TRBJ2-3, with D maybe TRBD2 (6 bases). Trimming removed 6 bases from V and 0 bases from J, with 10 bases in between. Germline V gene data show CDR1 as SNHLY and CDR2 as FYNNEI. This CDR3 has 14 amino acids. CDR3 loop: CASRLGTSTDTQYF. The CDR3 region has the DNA TGTGCCAGCAGACTAGGGACTAGCACAGATACGCAGTATTTT.

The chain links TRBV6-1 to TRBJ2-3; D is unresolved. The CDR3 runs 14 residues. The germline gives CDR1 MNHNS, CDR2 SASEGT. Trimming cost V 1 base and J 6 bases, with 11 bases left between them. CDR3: CASSEVGFSDTQYF. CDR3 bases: TGTGCCAGCAGTGAAGTCGGGTTTTCCGATACGCAGTATTTT.

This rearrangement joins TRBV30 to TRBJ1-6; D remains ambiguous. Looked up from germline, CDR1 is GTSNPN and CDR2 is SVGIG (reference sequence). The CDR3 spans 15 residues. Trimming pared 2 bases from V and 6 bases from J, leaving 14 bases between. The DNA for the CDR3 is TGTGCCTGGAGTTTCCGGGAGCAAAGTAATTCACCCCTCCACTTT. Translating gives CAWSFREQSNSPLHF.

The CDR3 DNA follows: TGTGCCAGCAGTTTAGCAGGGGTCTACGAGCAGTACTTC. Amino acids: CASSLAGVYEQYF. The genes are TRBV27 and TRBJ2-7; tentative D call: TRBD1 (6 bases). In germline, CDR1 is MNHEY, CDR2 SMNVEV (reference sequence). Trimming took off 2 bases at V and 3 bases at J, with 8 bases between the two ends. The length of the CDR3 is 13 residues.

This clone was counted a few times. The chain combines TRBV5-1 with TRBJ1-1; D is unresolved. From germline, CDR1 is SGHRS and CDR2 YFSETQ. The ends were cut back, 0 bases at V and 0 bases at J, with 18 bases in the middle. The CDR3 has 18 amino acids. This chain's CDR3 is CASSLVGIPYSMNTEAFF. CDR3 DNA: TGCGCCAGCAGCTTGGTGGGCATCCCCTACTCCATGAACACTGAAGCTTTCTTT.

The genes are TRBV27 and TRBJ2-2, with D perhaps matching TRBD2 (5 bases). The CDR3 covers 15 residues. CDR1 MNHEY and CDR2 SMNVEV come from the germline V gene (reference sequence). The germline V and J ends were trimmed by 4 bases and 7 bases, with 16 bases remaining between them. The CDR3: CASSSTPSRVGELFF. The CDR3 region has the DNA TGTGCCAGCAGTTCTACCCCTAGCCGGGTCGGGGAGCTGTTTTTT.

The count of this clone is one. CDR3 DNA: TGTGCCTGGAGTGTTGGGGGACAGGGCACCGGGGAGCTGTTTTTT. The encoded protein is CAWSVGGQGTGELFF. This rearrangement joins TRBV30 to TRBJ2-2; 9 nucleotides agree with TRBD1. The CDR3 sequence is 15 residues long. V lost 0 bases, J lost 4 bases, and 3 bases stayed unmatched. CDR1 is GTSNPN, CDR2 SVGIG, per germline (reference sequence). The full variable domain, its missing parts supplied by reference TRBV30 and TRBJ2-2, is SQTIHQWPATLVQPVGSPLSLECTVEGTSNPNLYWYRQAAGRGLQLLFYSVGIGQISSEVPQNLSASRPQDRQFILSSKKLLLSDSGFYLCAWSVGGQGTGELFFGEGSRLTVL.

This CDR3 reads CASSYRQGGYGYTF. CDR3 DNA sequence: TGTGCCAGCAGTTACCGACAGGGGGGCTATGGCTACACCTTC. The rearrangement joins TRBV6-5 to TRBJ1-2; 9 nucleotides agree with TRBD1. Trimming at V came to 2 bases and at J to 4 bases, leaving 2 bases not matched to a gene. The CDR3 loop spans 14 amino acids. Germline values: CDR1 MNHEY, CDR2 SVGAGI.

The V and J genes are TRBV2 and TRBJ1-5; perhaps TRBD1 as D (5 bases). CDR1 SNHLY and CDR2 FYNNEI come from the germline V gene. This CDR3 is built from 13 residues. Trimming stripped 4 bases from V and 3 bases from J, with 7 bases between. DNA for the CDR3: TGTGCCAGCAGTGCAGGGTACAATCAGCCCCAGCATTTT. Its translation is CASSAGYNQPQHF.

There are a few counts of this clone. CDR3 protein: CASSQEGHGFPTF. The CDR3 DNA reads as TGCGCCAGCAGCCAAGAGGGACACGGATTCCCCACCTTC. The rearrangement links TRBV4-1 to TRBJ1-2; the D gene is possibly TRBD1 (6 bases). V dropped 0 bases and J dropped 13 bases, with 15 bases sitting between them. The CDR3 is made up of 13 amino acids. The germline V gene has CDR1 MGHRA and CDR2 YSYEKL.

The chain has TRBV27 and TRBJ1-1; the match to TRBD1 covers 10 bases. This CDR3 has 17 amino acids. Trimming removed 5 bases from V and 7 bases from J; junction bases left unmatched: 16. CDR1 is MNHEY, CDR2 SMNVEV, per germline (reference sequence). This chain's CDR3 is CASSPLRDRGLYGEAFF. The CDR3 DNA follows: TGTGCCAGCAGTCCCCTCCGGGACAGGGGTTTGTATGGTGAAGCTTTCTTT.

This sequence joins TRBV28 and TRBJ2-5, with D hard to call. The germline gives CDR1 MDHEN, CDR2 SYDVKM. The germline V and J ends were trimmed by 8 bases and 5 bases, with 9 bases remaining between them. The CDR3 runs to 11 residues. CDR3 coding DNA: TGTGCCAGCGGTAACACGGAGACCCAGTACTTC. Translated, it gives CASGNTETQYF.

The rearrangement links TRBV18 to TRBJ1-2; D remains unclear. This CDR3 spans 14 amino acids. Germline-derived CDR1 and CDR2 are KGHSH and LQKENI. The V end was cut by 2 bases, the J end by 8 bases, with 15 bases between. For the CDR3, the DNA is TGTGCCAGCTCACCATTCAAGCCCCGCGGCGGCTACACCTTC. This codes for CASSPFKPRGGYTF.